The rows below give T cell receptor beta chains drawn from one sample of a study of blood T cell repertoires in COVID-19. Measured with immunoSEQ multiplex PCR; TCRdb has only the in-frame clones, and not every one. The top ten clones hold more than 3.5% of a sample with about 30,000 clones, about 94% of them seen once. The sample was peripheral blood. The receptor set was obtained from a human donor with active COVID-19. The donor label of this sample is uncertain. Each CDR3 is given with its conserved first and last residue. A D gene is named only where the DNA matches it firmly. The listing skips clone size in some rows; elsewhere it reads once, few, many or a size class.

CATSRLDRDETQYF TGTGCCACCAGCAGACTGGACAGAGACGAGACCCAGTACTTC TRBV15 - TRBJ2-5 -
CASSLVAGVQETQYF TGTGCCAGCAGCTTAGTAGCAGGGGTCCAAGAGACCCAGTACTTC TRBV7-2 - TRBJ2-5 -
CASSLLGALGNTIYF TGTGCCAGCAGCTTATTGGGGGCGCTGGGAAACACCATATATTTT TRBV7-9 - TRBJ1-3 -
CASSLEDYHYEQYF TGTGCCAGCAGCCTCGAGGACTACCACTACGAGCAGTACTTC TRBV6-5 - TRBJ2-7 -
CASSAGDQYSTDTQYF TGTGCCAGCAGTGCCGGAGACCAGTATAGCACAGATACGCAGTATTTT TRBV6-1 - TRBJ2-3 -
CASSFDRLGEQYF TGTGCCAGCAGCTTCGACAGGTTAGGCGAGCAGTACTTC TRBV11-3 - TRBJ2-7 -
CASSYSRAGGPMETQYF TGTGCCAGCAGTTACTCAAGAGCGGGGGGGCCAATGGAGACCCAGTACTTC TRBV6-2/TRBV6-3 TRBD2 TRBJ2-5 -
CASAERLAANEQFF TGTGCCAGCGCTGAGAGGCTAGCTGCCAATGAGCAGTTCTTC TRBV2 - TRBJ2-1 -
CASGSDRGLGNEQFF TGTGCTAGTGGTTCTGACAGGGGGCTCGGCAATGAGCAGTTCTTC TRBV12-5 TRBD1 TRBJ2-1 -
CASSVYRGNEQFF TGTGCCAGCAGTGTGTACAGGGGCAATGAGCAGTTCTTC TRBV27 TRBD1 TRBJ2-1 few
CASSRGLAGGETQYF TGTGCCAGTAGTAGGGGACTAGCGGGCGGGGAGACCCAGTACTTC TRBV19 TRBD2 TRBJ2-5 -
CAWSDRLAGGWETQYF TGTGCCTGGAGTGACCGACTAGCGGGAGGGTGGGAGACCCAGTACTTC TRBV30 TRBD2 TRBJ2-5 once
CASSDYSNQPQHF TGTGCCAGCTCTGACTATAGCAATCAGCCCCAGCATTTT TRBV2 - TRBJ1-5 -
CASSLDRTVNQETQYF TGTGCCAGCAGCTTAGATAGGACAGTAAACCAAGAGACCCAGTACTTC TRBV7-2 - TRBJ2-5 -
CAWGQGNPGNTIYF TGTGCCTGGGGACAGGGGAACCCTGGAAACACCATATATTTT TRBV30 TRBD1 TRBJ1-3 once
CASSLNSGLSLEQYF TGTGCCAGCAGCTTGAATTCAGGACTGAGTTTAGAGCAGTACTTC TRBV5-4 - TRBJ2-7 few
CASSAGLAIEQYF TGTGCCAGCAGCGCGGGACTAGCGATTGAGCAGTACTTC TRBV11-2 TRBD2 TRBJ2-7 -
CASSLAFRSTDTQYF TGCGCCAGCAGCTTGGCTTTCCGGAGCACAGATACGCAGTATTTT TRBV5-1 - TRBJ2-3 -
CASSWARGLAGVSRNEQFF TGTGCCAGCAGCTGGGCGAGAGGACTAGCGGGAGTATCACGCAATGAGCAGTTCTTC TRBV7-9 TRBD2 TRBJ2-1 -
CASSLSRLGVGNQPQHF TGTGCCAGCAGTTTAAGTCGGTTAGGGGTGGGCAATCAGCCCCAGCATTTT TRBV28 - TRBJ1-5 -
CASSLGGTAFYIQYF TGTGCCAGCAGCCTAGGCGGGACAGCATTCTACATTCAGTACTTC TRBV7-2 - TRBJ2-4 -
CASTIPGQGATTGELFF TGTGCCAGCACCATACCGGGACAGGGGGCGACCACCGGGGAGCTGTTTTTT TRBV2 TRBD1 TRBJ2-2 -
CASSKVTPNQPQHF TGTGCCAGCAGCAAAGTCACACCAAATCAGCCCCAGCATTTT TRBV21-1 - TRBJ1-5 -
CASRTRGVSQPQHF TGTGCCAGCAGGACGCGGGGGGTGAGTCAGCCCCAGCATTTT TRBV28 - TRBJ1-5 once
CASSRGDPYEQYF TGTGCCAGCTCCCGGGGGGACCCCTACGAGCAGTACTTC TRBV18 TRBD2 TRBJ2-7 once
CASSLRDRIQETQYF TGTGCCAGCAGCTTGCGAGACAGGATCCAAGAGACCCAGTACTTC TRBV5-6 - TRBJ2-5 -
CASSKSVRGYNEQFF TGCGCCAGCAGCAAATCGGTGCGGGGGTACAATGAGCAGTTCTTC TRBV5-1 TRBD2 TRBJ2-1 once
CASSSFESGTGVGNSPLHF TGTGCCAGCAGCTCTTTCGAATCCGGGACAGGGGTCGGGAATTCACCCCTCCACTTT TRBV5-5 TRBD1 TRBJ1-6 -
CASSRGSTSGGRRADTQYF TGTGCCAGTAGTCGAGGGTCGACTAGCGGGGGGCGAAGAGCAGATACGCAGTATTTT TRBV19 TRBD2 TRBJ2-3 -
CASSLTFSGNTDTQYF TGCGCCAGCAGCTTGACCTTTAGCGGTAACACAGATACGCAGTATTTT TRBV5-1 - TRBJ2-3 -
CAWSNPGQGARGYTF TGTGCCTGGAGTAACCCGGGACAGGGGGCTCGGGGCTACACCTTC TRBV30 TRBD1 TRBJ1-2 -
CASSPVAGVTDTQYF TGTGCCAGCAGCCCCGTAGCGGGGGTCACAGATACGCAGTATTTT TRBV9 TRBD2 TRBJ2-3 -
CASSQTGIGYTF TGTGCCAGCAGCCAGACAGGGATCGGCTACACCTTC TRBV12-3/TRBV12-4 TRBD1 TRBJ1-2 -
CASSSLKGGLRTDTQYF TGTGCCAGCAGCTCACTTAAGGGGGGGTTGAGGACAGATACGCAGTATTTT TRBV7-9 - TRBJ2-3 -
CASSLRLATYNEQFF TGTGCCAGCAGCTTGCGGCTAGCAACCTACAATGAGCAGTTCTTC TRBV5-5 - TRBJ2-1 once
CASSSGQPQETQYF TGCGCCAGCAGCTCCGGACAGCCACAAGAGACCCAGTACTTC TRBV5-1 - TRBJ2-5 -
CASSPRLATYNEQFF TGTGCCAGCAGCCCCAGACTAGCGACATACAATGAGCAGTTCTTC TRBV2 TRBD2 TRBJ2-1 -
CSVDGAGTYEQYF TGCAGCGTTGATGGCGCGGGCACCTACGAGCAGTACTTC TRBV29-1 - TRBJ2-7 -
CASSQVIGARFEQYF TGTGCCAGCAGCCAAGTAATAGGGGCGCGGTTCGAGCAGTACTTC TRBV14 - TRBJ2-7 -
CASSIHATNEKLFF TGTGCCAGTAGTATTCATGCAACTAATGAAAAACTGTTTTTT TRBV19 - TRBJ1-4 -
CSVEDTGSTNEKLFF TGCAGCGTTGAAGATACAGGGAGCACTAATGAAAAACTGTTTTTT TRBV29-1 - TRBJ1-4 -
CASSAQRGYSNEQFF TGTGCCAGCAGCGCCCAGCGGGGGTACTCGAATGAGCAGTTCTTC TRBV9 TRBD2 TRBJ2-1 -
CASSPPQGRKDEQYF TGTGCCAGCTCACCACCTCAGGGGCGGAAGGACGAGCAGTACTTC TRBV18 - TRBJ2-7 once
CAWSRARGTNEKLFF TGTGCCTGGAGTCGTGCCAGGGGTACTAATGAAAAACTGTTTTTT TRBV30 - TRBJ1-4 -
CATSGREATHGYTF TGTGCCACCAGTGGCAGGGAGGCTACTCATGGCTACACCTTC TRBV24-1 - TRBJ1-2 once
CASSPRGQGTSNQPQHF TGTGCCAGTAGTCCCCGGGGACAGGGGACCAGCAATCAGCCCCAGCATTTT TRBV19 TRBD1 TRBJ1-5 once
CASSPQGVGTEAFF TGTGCCAGCAGTCCACAGGGGGTAGGCACTGAAGCTTTCTTT TRBV6-5 TRBD1 TRBJ1-1 -
CAGATSGEGETQYF TGTGCCGGGGCGACTAGCGGGGAGGGAGAGACCCAGTACTTC TRBV28 TRBD2 TRBJ2-5 -
CASSLSGGWAEAFF TGTGCCAGCAGTTTATCAGGGGGCTGGGCTGAAGCTTTCTTT TRBV28 TRBD1 TRBJ1-1 once
CASSLGQGMSSPLHF TGTGCCAGCAGTTTAGGACAGGGTATGAGTTCACCCCTCCACTTT TRBV28 TRBD1 TRBJ1-6 -
CASSVTGGVTEAFF TGTGCCAGCAGCGTCACAGGGGGAGTCACTGAAGCTTTCTTT TRBV11-1 TRBD1 TRBJ1-1 -
CASSVTGAGELFF TGTGCCAGCAGTGTGACAGGGGCCGGGGAGCTGTTTTTT TRBV2 TRBD1 TRBJ2-2 once
CATSDLPRPSSYNEQFF TGTGCCACCAGTGATTTACCCAGGCCCAGCTCCTACAATGAGCAGTTCTTC TRBV24-1 - TRBJ2-1 -
CASPWEGGDTGNTIYF TGTGCCAGCCCATGGGAGGGGGGGGATACTGGAAACACCATATATTTT TRBV3-1/TRBV3-2 - TRBJ1-3 -
CASSSPIARGNTIYF TGTGCCAGCAGCTCCCCCATCGCCAGAGGAAACACCATATATTTT TRBV11-2 - TRBJ1-3 -
CASSLDRFLFGYTF TGTGCCAGCAGCTTGGACAGGTTCCTCTTCGGCTACACCTTC TRBV11-2 TRBD1 TRBJ1-2 -
CASSEAPLDYQETQYF TGTGCCAGCAGTGAAGCGCCTTTGGACTATCAAGAGACCCAGTACTTC TRBV2 - TRBJ2-5 -